This is a list of T cell receptor beta chains from one sample in a study of blood T cell repertoires in COVID-19. Profiling relied on immunoSEQ multiplex PCR, and the TCRdb table lists in-frame clones only, not all of them. This sample has under 100,000 clones, with around 87% found just once. The sample taken for sequencing was peripheral blood. These receptors were collected from a man aged 40-49 years with acute or convalescent COVID-19. Each CDR3 is given with its conserved first and last residue. D genes are given only for firm matches. Expanded clones are given a class, and other clones once, few, many or no size at all.

V gene,clone size,J gene,D gene,CDR3 DNA,CDR3 protein
TRBV2,NA,TRBJ1-1,NA,TGTGCCAGCAGCGTACAGGTCACGAGGACTGAAGCTTTCTTT,CASSVQVTRTEAFF
TRBV19,NA,TRBJ2-1,TRBD2,TGTGCCAGTAGTTCCAGGACTAGTCCAACCTACAATGAGCAGTTCTTC,CASSSRTSPTYNEQFF
TRBV6-6,NA,TRBJ1-2,NA,TGTGCCAGCAGTTACGAGACAGACTATGGCTACACCTTC,CASSYETDYGYTF
TRBV6-5,NA,TRBJ1-1,NA,TGTGCCAGCAACCTCTGGCAGGGGCGAACTGAAGCTTTCTTT,CASNLWQGRTEAFF
TRBV5-5,NA,TRBJ1-2,TRBD1,TGTGCCAGCAGCCGGGACAGGGCCATGGGTGGCTACACCTTC,CASSRDRAMGGYTF
TRBV14,NA,TRBJ2-1,TRBD2,TGTGCCAGCAGCCAGGCACTAGCGGGAGCCAGTGAGCAGTTCTTC,CASSQALAGASEQFF
TRBV4-1,NA,TRBJ2-2,NA,TGCGCCAGCAGCCAACCGAGCAACAGTAACACCGGGGAGCTGTTTTTT,CASSQPSNSNTGELFF
TRBV3-1/TRBV3-2,few,TRBJ1-3,NA,TGTGCCAGCAGCCCCCGAGGGGGTAGAAACACCATATATTTT,CASSPRGGRNTIYF
TRBV14,NA,TRBJ1-2,TRBD1,TGTGCCAGCGACCGGACAGGCTATGGCTACACCTTC,CASDRTGYGYTF
TRBV7-6,NA,TRBJ2-5,NA,TGTGCCAGCAGCTTAGGAGCGAGGCAGACCCAGTACTTC,CASSLGARQTQYF
TRBV5-6,NA,TRBJ2-3,NA,TGTGCCAGCAGCTTGGTAGGCGGATACACAGATACGCAGTATTTT,CASSLVGGYTDTQYF
TRBV15,NA,TRBJ2-5,NA,TGTGCCACCAGCAGAGATAGGTTAGCAGGGGGGTACGAGACCCAGTACTTC,CATSRDRLAGGYETQYF
TRBV7-6,NA,TRBJ2-7,TRBD1,TGTGCCAGCAGCGTAACAGGGGGCTTAGACTACGAGCAGTACTTC,CASSVTGGLDYEQYF
TRBV2,NA,TRBJ1-1,NA,TGTGCCAGGGAGACCGGGACAAACATGAACACTGAAGCTTTCTTT,CARETGTNMNTEAFF
TRBV5-5,NA,TRBJ2-7,NA,TGTGCCAGCAGCTTGGTTTCGGCAGGGGACTACTACGAGCAGTACTTC,CASSLVSAGDYYEQYF
TRBV6-1,NA,TRBJ2-7,TRBD1,TGTGCCAGCAGTGGGTGGCGGGGGACAGGGACGTCCTACGAGCAGTACTTC,CASSGWRGTGTSYEQYF
TRBV18,few,TRBJ1-6,NA,TGTGCCAGCTCACCTAGGCGGAATTCACCCCTCCACTTT,CASSPRRNSPLHF
TRBV18,NA,TRBJ2-3,TRBD2,TGTGCCAGCTCACCAGCACTAGCGCGCGCTAGCACAGATACGCAGTATTTT,CASSPALARASTDTQYF
TRBV5-1,NA,TRBJ1-3,NA,TGCGCCAGCAGCTTGGGACAGATCCGCTCTGGAAACACCATATATTTT,CASSLGQIRSGNTIYF
TRBV9,once,TRBJ1-2,TRBD1,TGTGCCAGCAGCGTACGGTGGGACAGGGGGCAGGGCTACACCTTC,CASSVRWDRGQGYTF
TRBV15,NA,TRBJ2-1,TRBD2,TGTGCCACCAGCAGAGGGACTGGGGGGGGCAATGAGCAGTTCTTC,CATSRGTGGGNEQFF
TRBV2,NA,TRBJ2-1,TRBD2,TGTGCCAGCAGTGTGGCGGGGGGCGGGTACAATGAGCAGTTCTTC,CASSVAGGGYNEQFF